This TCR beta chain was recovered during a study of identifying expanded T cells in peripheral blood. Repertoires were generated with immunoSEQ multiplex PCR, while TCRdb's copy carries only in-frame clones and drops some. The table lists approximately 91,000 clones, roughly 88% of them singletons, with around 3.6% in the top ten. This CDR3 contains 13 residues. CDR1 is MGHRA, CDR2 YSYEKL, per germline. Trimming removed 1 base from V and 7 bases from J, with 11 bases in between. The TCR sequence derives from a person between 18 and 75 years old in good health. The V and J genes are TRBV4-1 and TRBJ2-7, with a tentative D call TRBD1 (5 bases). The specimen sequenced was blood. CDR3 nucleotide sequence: TGCGCCAGCAGCCAAGGCCAGGGCGTGGAGCAGTACTTC. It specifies CASSQGQGVEQYF.